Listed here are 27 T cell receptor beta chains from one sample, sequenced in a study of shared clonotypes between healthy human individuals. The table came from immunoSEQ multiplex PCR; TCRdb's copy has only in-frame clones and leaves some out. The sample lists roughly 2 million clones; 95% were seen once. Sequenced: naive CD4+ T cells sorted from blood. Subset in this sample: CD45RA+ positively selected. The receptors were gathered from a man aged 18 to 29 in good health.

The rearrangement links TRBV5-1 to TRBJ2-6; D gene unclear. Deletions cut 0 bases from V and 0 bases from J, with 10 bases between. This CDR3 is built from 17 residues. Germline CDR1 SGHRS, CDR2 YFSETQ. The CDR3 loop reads CASSLVASGSGANVLTF. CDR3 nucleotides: TGCGCCAGCAGCTTGGTAGCTTCGGGCTCTGGGGCCAACGTCCTGACTTTC.

The CDR3: CASGSAASNTGELFF. CDR3 sequence (DNA): TGCGCCAGCGGCTCGGCCGCCAGCAACACCGGGGAGCTGTTTTTT. This chain connects TRBV5-1 to TRBJ2-2, with unresolved D. This CDR3 has 15 residues. CDR1 and CDR2 from the germline V gene are SGHRS and YFSETQ. Trimming left V 7 bases short and J 2 bases short, with 15 bases between.

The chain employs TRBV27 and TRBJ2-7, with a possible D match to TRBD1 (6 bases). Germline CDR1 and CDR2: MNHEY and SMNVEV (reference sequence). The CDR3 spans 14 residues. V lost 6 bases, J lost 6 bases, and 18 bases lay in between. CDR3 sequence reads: CASSPNRANFEQYF. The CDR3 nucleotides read TGTGCCAGCAGCCCTAACAGGGCCAACTTCGAGCAGTACTTC.

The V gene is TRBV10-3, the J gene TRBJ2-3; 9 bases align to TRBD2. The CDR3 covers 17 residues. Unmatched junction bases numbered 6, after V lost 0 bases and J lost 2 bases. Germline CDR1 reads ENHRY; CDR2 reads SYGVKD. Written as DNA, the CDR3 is TGTGCCATCAGTGAGTCGGATAGCGGGGGAGTCACAGATACGCAGTATTTT. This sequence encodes CAISESDSGGVTDTQYF.

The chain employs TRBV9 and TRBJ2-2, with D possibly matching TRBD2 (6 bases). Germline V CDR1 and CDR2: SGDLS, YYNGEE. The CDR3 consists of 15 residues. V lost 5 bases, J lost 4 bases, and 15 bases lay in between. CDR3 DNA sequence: TGTGCCAGCAGTAACAAGCGGGCGTTCACCGGGGAGCTGTTTTTT. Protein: CASSNKRAFTGELFF.

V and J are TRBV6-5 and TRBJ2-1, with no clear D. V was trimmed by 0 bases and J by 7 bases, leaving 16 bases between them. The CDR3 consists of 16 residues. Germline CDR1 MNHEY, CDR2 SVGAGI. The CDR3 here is CASSYSRSLLSNEQFF. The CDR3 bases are TGTGCCAGCAGTTACTCGAGAAGCCTACTATCTAATGAGCAGTTCTTC.

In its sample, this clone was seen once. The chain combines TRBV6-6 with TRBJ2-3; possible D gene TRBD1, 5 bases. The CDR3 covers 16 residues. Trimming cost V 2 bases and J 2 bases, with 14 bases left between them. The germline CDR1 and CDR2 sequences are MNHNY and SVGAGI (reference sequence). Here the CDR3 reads CASSYGRGQNTDTQYF. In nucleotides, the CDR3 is TGTGCCAGCAGTTACGGTAGAGGACAAAACACAGATACGCAGTATTTT.

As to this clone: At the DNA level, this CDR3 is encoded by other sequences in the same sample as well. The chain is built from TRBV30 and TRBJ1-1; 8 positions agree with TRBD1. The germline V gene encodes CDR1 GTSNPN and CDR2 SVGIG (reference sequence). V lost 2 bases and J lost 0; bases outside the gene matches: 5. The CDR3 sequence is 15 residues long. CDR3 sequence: CAWSPRTGMNTEAFF. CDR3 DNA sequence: TGTGCCTGGAGTCCGCGGACAGGGATGAACACTGAAGCTTTCTTT.

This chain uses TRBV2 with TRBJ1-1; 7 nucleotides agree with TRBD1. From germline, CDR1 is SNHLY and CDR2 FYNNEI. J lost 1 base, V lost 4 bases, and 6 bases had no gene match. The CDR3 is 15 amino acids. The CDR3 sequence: CASSVARTGNTEAFF. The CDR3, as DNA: TGTGCCAGCAGTGTGGCTAGGACAGGGAACACTGAAGCTTTCTTT.

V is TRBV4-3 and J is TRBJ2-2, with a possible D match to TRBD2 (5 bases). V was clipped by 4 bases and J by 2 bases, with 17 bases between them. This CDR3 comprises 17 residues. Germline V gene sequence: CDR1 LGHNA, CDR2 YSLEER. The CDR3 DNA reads TGCGCCAGCAGCCTAGGACTTATCACGACAAACACCGGGGAGCTGTTTTTT. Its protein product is CASSLGLITTNTGELFF.

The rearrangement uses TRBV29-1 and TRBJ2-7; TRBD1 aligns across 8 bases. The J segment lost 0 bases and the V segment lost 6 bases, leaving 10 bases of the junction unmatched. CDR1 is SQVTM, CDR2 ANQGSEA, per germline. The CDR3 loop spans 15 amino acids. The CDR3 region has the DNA TGCAGCGTCGGTCAAGGGACAGGAGTCTCCTACGAGCAGTACTTC. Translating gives CSVGQGTGVSYEQYF.

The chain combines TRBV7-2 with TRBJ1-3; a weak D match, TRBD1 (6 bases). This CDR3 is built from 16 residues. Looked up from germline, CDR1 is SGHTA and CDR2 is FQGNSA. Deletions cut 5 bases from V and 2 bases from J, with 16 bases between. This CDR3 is CASSPNPTGTGNTIYF. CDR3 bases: TGTGCCAGCAGCCCTAACCCGACAGGAACTGGAAACACCATATATTTT.

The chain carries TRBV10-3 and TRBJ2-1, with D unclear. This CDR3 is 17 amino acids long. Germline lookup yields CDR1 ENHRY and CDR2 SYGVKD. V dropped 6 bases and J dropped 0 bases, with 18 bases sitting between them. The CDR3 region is CAIREDRFKSSYNEQFF. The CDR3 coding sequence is TGTGCCATCAGGGAAGACCGTTTCAAAAGCTCCTACAATGAGCAGTTCTTC.

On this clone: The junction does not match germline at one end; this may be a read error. CDR3 region: CASSQTGGNTGELFF. The CDR3 DNA follows: TGTGCTAGCAGCCAAACGGGGGGGAACACCGGGGAGCTGTTTTTT. This chain uses TRBV7-7 with TRBJ2-2; 7 bases fit TRBD2. CDR1 and CDR2 from the germline V gene are SSHAT and FNYEAQ (reference sequence). The CDR3 consists of 15 residues.

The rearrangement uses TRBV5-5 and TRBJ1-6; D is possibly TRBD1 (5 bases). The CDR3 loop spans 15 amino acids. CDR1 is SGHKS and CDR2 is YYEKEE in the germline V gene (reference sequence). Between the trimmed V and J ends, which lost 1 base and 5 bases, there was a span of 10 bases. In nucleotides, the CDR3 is TGTGCCAGCAGCTTGCCGGGGCTGGATAATTCACCCCTCCACTTT. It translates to CASSLPGLDNSPLHF.

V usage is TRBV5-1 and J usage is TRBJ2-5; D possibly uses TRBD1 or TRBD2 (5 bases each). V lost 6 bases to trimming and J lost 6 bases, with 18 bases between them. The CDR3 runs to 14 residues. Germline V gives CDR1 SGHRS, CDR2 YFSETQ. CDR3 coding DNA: TGCGCCAGCACTGGGACCGGGCCGGTCAAGACCCAGTACTTC. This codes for CASTGTGPVKTQYF.

The CDR3 loop reads CASSPPGRGSGNTIYF. As DNA, the CDR3 is TGTGCCAGCAGCCCCCCCGGTAGGGGCTCTGGAAACACCATATATTTT. The rearrangement uses TRBV11-2 and TRBJ1-3; maybe TRBD1 (5 bases). Germline assignment: CDR1 SGHAT and CDR2 FQNNGV. The CDR3 covers 16 residues. Trimming pared 5 bases from V and 0 bases from J, leaving 14 bases between.

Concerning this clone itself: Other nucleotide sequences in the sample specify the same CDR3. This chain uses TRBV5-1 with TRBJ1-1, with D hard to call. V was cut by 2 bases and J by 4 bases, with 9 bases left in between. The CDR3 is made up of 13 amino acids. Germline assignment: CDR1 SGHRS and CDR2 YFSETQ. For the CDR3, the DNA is TGCGCCAGCAGCTTTCGGGAGGGCACTGAAGCTTTCTTT. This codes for CASSFREGTEAFF. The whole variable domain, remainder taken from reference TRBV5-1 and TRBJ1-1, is KAGVTQTPRYLIKTRGQQVTLSCSPISGHRSVSWYQQTPGQGLQFLFEYFSETQRNKGNFPGRFSGRQFSNSRSEMNVSTLELGDSALYLCASSFREGTEAFFGQGTRLTVV.

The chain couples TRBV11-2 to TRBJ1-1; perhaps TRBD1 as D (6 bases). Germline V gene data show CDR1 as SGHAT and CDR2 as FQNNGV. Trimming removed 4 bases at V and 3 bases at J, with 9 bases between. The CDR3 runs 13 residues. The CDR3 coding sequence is TGTGCCAGCAGCTCACAGGGTGACACTGAAGCTTTCTTT. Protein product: CASSSQGDTEAFF. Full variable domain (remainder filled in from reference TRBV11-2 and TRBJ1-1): EAGVAQSPRYKIIEKRQSVAFWCNPISGHATLYWYQQILGQGPKLLIQFQNNGVVDDSQLPKDRFSAERLKGVDSTLKIQPAKLEDSAVYLCASSSQGDTEAFFGQGTRLTVV.

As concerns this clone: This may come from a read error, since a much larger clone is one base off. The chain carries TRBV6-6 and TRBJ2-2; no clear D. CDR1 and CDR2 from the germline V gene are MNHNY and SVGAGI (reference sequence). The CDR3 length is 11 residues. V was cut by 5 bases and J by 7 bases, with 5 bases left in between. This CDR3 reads CASSVDGELFF. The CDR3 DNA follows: TGTGCCAGCAGTGTGGACGGGGAGCTGTTTTTT.

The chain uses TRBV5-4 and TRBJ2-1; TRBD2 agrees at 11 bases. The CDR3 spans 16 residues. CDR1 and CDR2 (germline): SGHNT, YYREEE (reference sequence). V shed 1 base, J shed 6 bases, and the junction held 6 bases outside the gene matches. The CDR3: CASSLPTSGSRNEQFF. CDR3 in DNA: TGTGCCAGCAGCTTGCCCACTAGCGGGAGCCGCAATGAGCAGTTCTTC.

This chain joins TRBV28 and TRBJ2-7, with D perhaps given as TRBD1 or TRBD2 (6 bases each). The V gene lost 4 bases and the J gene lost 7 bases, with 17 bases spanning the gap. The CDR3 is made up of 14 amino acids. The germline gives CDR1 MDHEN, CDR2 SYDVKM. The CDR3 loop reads CASSWGARVLEQYF. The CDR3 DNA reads TGTGCCAGCAGTTGGGGGGCCCGAGTACTGGAGCAGTACTTC.

CDR3 amino acids: CASSEQAGYGYTF. As DNA, the CDR3 is TGTGCCAGCAGTGAACAGGCGGGCTATGGCTACACCTTC. The J gene is TRBJ1-2, the V gene TRBV2; D gene unclear. The CDR3 spans 13 residues. CDR1 is SNHLY and CDR2 is FYNNEI in the germline V gene. V lost 2 bases, J lost 4 bases, and 8 bases lay in between.

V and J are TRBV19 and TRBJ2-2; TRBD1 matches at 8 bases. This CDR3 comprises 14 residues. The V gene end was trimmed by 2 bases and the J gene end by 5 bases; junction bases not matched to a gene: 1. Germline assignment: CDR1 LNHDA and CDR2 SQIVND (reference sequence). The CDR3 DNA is TGTGCCAGTAGTATAACAGGGGGGACCGGGGAGCTGTTTTTT. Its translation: CASSITGGTGELFF.

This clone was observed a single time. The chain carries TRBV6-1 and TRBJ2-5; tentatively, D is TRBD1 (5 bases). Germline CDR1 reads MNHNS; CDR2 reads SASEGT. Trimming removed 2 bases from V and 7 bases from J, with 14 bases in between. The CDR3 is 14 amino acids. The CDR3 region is CASSEIRGLGTQYF. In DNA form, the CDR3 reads TGTGCCAGCAGTGAAATTAGGGGTCTTGGGACCCAGTACTTC.

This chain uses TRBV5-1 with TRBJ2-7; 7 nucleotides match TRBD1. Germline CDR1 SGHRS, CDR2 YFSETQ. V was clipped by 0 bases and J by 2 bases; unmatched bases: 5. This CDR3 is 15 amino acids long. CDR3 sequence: CASSLAGTAAYEQYF. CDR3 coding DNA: TGCGCCAGCAGCTTGGCCGGGACAGCGGCCTACGAGCAGTACTTC.

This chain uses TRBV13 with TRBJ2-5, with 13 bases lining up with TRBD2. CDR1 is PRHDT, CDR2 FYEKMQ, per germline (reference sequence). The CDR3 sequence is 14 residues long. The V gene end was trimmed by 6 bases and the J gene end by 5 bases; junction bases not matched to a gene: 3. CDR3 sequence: CASRLAGGPETQYF. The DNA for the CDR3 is TGTGCCAGCAGACTAGCGGGGGGGCCTGAGACCCAGTACTTC.